This T cell receptor beta chain derives from a study of CD8+ T cells in alopecia areata. Whole-study results and caveats: More clonal than normal scalp was lesional scalp, particularly alopecia totalis/universalis. Possibly as an HLA-related effect, TCR sharing across patients appeared less clear than in mice.

Germline V CDR1 and CDR2: SEHNR, FQNEAQ (reference sequence). Trimming left V 3 bases short and J 2 bases short, with 11 bases between. This CDR3 spans 14 amino acids. Sequencing templates came from extracted RNA that was reverse transcribed into cDNA. Generated by immunoSEQ multiplex PCR, the TCRdb table keeps only in-frame clones and is missing some. This sample carries about 110,000 clones, under 65% of them seen once, and the ten largest clones take around 25%. Lesional scalp punch biopsies and peripheral blood were collected from alopecia areata patients. PBMCs provided sorted CD4+ and CD8+ T cells. On this clone: Its antigen remains unknown.

The specimen sequenced was NKG2D-low CD8+ T cells sorted from blood. The origin of this receptor is a human donor with alopecia areata. V and J are TRBV7-9 and TRBJ2-7; tentative D call: TRBD2 (6 bases). CDR3 sequence (DNA): TGTGCCAGCAGCTTTGGGGGGTCACCCTACGAGCAGTACTTC. This gives the protein CASSFGGSPYEQYF.